The clone carrying this TCR beta chain has only a few counts. The data stem from a study of cytomegalovirus exposure and HLA in healthy donors. The PCR ran on 60 Vbeta and 13 Jbeta primers. Repertoires were generated with immunoSEQ multiplex PCR, while TCRdb's copy carries only in-frame clones and drops some. The sample has 150,000 to 200,000 clones, 84% seen once; the top ten hold approximately 0.26%. The CDR3 loop spans 15 amino acids. V dropped 0 bases and J dropped 7; count of bases not matched to a gene: 3. The germline CDR1 and CDR2 sequences are MGHRA and YSYEKL. The rearrangement uses TRBV4-1 and TRBJ2-1; 10 bases are a match to TRBD2. The sample taken for sequencing was PBMCs. This TCR derives from a boy aged 5-17 years in good health and CMV-seronegative. CDR3 sequence (DNA): TGCGCCAGCAGCCAAGACAGCGGGAGGGTTAATGAGCAGTTCTTC. It is translated as CASSQDSGRVNEQFF.